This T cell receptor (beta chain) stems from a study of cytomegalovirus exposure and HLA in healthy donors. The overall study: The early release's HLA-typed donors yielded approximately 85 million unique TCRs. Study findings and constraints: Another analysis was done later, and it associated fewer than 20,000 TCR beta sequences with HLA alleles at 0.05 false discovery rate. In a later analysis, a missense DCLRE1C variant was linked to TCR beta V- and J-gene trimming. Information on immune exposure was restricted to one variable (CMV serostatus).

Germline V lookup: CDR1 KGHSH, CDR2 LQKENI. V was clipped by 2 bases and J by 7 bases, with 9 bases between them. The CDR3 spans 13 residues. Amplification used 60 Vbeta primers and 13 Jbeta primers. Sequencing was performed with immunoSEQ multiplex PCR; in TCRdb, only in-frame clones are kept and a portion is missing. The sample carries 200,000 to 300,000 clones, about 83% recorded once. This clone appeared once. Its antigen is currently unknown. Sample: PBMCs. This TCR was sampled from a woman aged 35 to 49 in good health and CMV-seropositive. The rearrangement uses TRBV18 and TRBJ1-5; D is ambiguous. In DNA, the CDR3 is TGTGCCAGCTCACCAGGGCTTTGGCAGCCCCAGCATTTT. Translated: CASSPGLWQPQHF. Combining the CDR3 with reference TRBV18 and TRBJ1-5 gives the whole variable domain NAGVMQNPRHLVRRRGQEARLRCSPMKGHSHVYWYRQLPEEGLKFMVYLQKENIIDESGMPKERFSAEFPKEGPSILRIQQVVRGDSAAYFCASSPGLWQPQHFGDGTRLSIL.